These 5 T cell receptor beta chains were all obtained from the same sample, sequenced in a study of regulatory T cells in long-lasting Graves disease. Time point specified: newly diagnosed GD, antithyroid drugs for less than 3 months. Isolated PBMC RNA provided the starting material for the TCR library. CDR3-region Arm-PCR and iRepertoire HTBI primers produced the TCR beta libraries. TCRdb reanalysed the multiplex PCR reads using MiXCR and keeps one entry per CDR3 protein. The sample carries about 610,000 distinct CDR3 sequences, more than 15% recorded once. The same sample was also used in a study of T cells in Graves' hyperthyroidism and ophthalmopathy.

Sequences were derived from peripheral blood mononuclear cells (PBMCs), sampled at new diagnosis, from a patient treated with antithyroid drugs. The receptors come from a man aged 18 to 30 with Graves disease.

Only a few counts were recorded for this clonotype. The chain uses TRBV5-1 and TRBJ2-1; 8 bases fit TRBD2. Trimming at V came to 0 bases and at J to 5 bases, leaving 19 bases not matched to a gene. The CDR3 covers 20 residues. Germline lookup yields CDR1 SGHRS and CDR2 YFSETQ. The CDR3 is CASSLALTASGGRLNNEQFF. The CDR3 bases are TGCGCCAGCAGCTTGGCCCTGACAGCCTCGGGCGGGAGGCTCAACAATGAGCAGTTCTTC.

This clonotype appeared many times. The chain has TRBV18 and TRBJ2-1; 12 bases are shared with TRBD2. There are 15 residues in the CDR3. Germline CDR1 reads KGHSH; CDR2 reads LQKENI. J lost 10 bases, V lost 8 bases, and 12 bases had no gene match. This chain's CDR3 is CASPETSGSLAEQFF. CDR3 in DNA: TGTGCCAGCCCAGAGACTAGCGGGAGCTTAGCGGAGCAGTTCTTC.

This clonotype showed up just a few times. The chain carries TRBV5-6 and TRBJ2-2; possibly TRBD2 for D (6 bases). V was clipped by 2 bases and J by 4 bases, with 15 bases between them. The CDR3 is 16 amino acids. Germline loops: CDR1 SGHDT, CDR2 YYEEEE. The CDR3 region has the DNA TGTGCCAGCAGCTTTCTTCGGGAGTACGGCACCGGGGAGCTGTTTTTT. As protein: CASSFLREYGTGELFF.

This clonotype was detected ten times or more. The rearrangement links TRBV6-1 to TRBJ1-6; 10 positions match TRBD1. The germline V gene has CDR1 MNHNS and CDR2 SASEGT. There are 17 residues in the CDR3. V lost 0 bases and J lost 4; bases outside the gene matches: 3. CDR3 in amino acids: CASSEAGTGVYNSPLHF. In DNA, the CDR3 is TGTGCCAGCAGTGAAGCTGGGACAGGGGTGTATAATTCACCCCTCCACTTT.

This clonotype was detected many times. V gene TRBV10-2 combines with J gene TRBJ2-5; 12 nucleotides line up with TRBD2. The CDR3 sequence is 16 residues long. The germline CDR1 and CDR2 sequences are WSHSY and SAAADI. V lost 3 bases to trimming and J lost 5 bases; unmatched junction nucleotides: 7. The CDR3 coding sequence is TGCGCCAGCAGTGAACTAGCGGGAGGTTTGGAGGAGACCCAGTACTTC. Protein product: CASSELAGGLEETQYF.